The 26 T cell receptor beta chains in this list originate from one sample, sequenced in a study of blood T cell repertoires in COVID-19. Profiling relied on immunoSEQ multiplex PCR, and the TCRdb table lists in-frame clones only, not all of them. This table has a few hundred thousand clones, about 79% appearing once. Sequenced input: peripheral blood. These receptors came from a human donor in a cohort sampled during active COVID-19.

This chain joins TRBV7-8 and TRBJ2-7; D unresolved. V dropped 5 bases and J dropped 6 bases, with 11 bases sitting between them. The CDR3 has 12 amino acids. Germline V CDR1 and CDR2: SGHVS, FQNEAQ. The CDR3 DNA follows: TGTGCCAGCAGCATTGGTAGTCTCGAGCAGTACTTC. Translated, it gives CASSIGSLEQYF.

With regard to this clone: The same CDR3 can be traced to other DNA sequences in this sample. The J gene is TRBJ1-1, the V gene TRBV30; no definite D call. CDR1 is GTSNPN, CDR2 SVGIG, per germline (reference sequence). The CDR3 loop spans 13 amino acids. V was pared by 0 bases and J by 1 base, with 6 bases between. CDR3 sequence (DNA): TGTGCCTGGAGTGTACAAGAGAACACTGAAGCTTTCTTT. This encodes CAWSVQENTEAFF.

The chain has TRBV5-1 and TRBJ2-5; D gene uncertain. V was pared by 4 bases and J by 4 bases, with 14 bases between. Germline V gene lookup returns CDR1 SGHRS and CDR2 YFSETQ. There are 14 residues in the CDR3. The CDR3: CASSPLLETETQYF. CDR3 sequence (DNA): TGCGCCAGCAGCCCCCTTCTGGAGACAGAGACCCAGTACTTC.

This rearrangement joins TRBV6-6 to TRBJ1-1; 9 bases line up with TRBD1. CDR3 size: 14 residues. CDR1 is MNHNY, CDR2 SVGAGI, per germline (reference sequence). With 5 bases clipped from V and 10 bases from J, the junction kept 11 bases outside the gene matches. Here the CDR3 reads CASSTGQGRGRAFF. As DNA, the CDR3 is TGTGCCAGCAGTACTGGACAGGGGAGGGGTCGAGCTTTCTTT.

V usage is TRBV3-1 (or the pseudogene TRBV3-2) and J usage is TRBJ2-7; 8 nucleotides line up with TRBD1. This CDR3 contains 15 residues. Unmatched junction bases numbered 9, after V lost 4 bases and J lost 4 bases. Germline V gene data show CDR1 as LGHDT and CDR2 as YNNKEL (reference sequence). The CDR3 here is CASSRGQGGYYEQYF. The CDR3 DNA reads TGTGCCAGCAGCCGTGGACAGGGAGGATATTACGAGCAGTACTTC.

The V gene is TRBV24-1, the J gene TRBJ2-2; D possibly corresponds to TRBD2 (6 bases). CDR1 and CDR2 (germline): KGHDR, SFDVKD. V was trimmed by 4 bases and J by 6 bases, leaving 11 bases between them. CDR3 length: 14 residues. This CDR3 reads CATSDLGGPGELFF. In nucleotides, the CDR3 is TGTGCCACCAGTGACCTGGGGGGTCCCGGGGAGCTGTTTTTT.

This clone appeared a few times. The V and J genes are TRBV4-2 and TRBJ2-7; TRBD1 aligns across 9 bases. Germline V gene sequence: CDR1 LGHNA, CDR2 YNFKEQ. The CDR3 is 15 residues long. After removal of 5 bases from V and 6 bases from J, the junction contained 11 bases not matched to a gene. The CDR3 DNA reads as TGTGCCAGCAGCTTTACCGGGACAGGGAGTGGCGAGCAGTACTTC. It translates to CASSFTGTGSGEQYF.

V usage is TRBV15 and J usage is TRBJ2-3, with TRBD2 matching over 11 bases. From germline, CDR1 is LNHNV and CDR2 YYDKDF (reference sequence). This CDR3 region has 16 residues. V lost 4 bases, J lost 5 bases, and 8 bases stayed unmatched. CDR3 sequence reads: CATSTLAGGPKDTQYF. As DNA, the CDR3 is TGTGCCACCAGCACGTTAGCGGGAGGGCCTAAAGATACGCAGTATTTT.

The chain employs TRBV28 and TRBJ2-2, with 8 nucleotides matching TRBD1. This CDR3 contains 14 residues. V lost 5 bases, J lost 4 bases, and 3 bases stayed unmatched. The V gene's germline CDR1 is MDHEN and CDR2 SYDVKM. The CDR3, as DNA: TGTGCCAGCAGTGAAACAGGGGGCACCGGGGAGCTGTTTTTT. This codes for CASSETGGTGELFF.

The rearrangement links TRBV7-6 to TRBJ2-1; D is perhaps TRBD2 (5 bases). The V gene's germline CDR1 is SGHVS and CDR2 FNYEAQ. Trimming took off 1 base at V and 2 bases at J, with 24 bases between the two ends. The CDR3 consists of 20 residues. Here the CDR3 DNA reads TGTGCCAGCAGCTTAGGACCCCCTCTAAGGCGGGTGGGGACCTACAATGAGCAGTTCTTC. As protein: CASSLGPPLRRVGTYNEQFF.

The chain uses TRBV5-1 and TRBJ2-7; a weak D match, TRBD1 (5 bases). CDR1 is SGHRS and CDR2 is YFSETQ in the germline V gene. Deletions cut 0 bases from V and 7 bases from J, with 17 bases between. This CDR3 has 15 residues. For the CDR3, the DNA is TGCGCCAGCAGCTTGGCCCAGGGCCCGCTATGGGAGCAGTACTTC. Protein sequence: CASSLAQGPLWEQYF.

In DNA form, the CDR3 reads TGCGCCAGCAGCTTGGATGGTTTCGGTCAGCCCCAGCATTTT. This codes for CASSLDGFGQPQHF. This sequence joins TRBV5-1 and TRBJ1-5; D not resolved. CDR1 and CDR2 (germline): SGHRS, YFSETQ. There are 14 residues in the CDR3. Trimming shortened V by 0 bases and J by 6 bases, and 10 bases separated the two germline ends.

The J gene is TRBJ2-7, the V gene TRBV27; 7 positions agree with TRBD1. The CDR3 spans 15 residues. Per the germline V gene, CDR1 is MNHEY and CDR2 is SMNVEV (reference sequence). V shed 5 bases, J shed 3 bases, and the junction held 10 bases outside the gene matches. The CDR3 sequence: CASSPSLGQSYEQYF. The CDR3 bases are TGTGCCAGCAGTCCCTCCTTGGGACAGAGCTACGAGCAGTACTTC.

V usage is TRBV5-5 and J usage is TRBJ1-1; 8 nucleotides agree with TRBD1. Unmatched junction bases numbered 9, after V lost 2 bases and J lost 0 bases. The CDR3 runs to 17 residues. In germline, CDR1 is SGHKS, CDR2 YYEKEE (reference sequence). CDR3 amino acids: CASSFDRGNPMNTEAFF. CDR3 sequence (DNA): TGTGCCAGCAGCTTCGACAGGGGAAACCCGATGAACACTGAAGCTTTCTTT.

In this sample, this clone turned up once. The CDR3 is CSVDQGATEAFF. The CDR3 DNA is TGCAGCGTTGATCAGGGGGCGACTGAAGCTTTCTTT. V is TRBV29-1 and J is TRBJ1-1, with 8 bases matching TRBD1. Losses at the gene ends were 3 bases for V and 5 bases for J; bases not matched to a gene: 2. The CDR3 is 12 amino acids. The germline gives CDR1 SQVTM, CDR2 ANQGSEA.

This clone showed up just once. The CDR3 nucleotides are TGCGCCAGCAGCTTTTATCAGGAACCCGATGGAAACACCATATATTTT. Amino acids: CASSFYQEPDGNTIYF. The chain has TRBV5-1 and TRBJ1-3; D unclear. Germline lookup yields CDR1 SGHRS and CDR2 YFSETQ. V was shortened by 2 bases and J by 3 bases, with 15 bases between the two germline ends. The CDR3 is 16 amino acids.

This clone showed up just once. This CDR3 reads CASSSLAEGYEQYF. The CDR3 bases are TGTGCCAGCAGTTCCCTAGCAGAGGGCTACGAGCAGTACTTC. This sequence joins TRBV27 and TRBJ2-7, with D tentatively TRBD2 (5 bases). This CDR3 comprises 14 residues. Per germline, CDR1 MNHEY and CDR2 SMNVEV (reference sequence). V gave up 4 bases and J gave up 3 bases, with 13 bases separating them.

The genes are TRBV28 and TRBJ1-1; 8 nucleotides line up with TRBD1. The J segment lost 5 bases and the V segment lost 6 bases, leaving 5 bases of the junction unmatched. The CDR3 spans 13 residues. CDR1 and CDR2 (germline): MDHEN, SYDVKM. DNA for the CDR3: TGTGCCAGCAGAACAGGGGGTCCGACTGAAGCTTTCTTT. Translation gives CASRTGGPTEAFF.

The CDR3 spells CASSGTLPNEKLFF. For the CDR3, the DNA is TGTGCCAGCAGTGGCACCCTCCCTAATGAAAAACTGTTTTTT. The rearrangement joins TRBV7-8 to TRBJ1-4; D gene uncertain. The CDR3 totals 14 residues. The ends were cut back, 6 bases at V and 3 bases at J, with 11 bases in the middle. Germline V gene sequence: CDR1 SGHVS, CDR2 FQNEAQ.

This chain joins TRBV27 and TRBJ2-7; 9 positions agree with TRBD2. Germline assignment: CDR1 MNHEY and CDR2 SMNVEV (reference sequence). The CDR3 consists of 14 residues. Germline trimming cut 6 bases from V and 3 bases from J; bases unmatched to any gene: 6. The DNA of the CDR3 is TGTGCCAGCAGGACCGGGACTAGCCTCTACGAGCAGTACTTC. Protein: CASRTGTSLYEQYF.

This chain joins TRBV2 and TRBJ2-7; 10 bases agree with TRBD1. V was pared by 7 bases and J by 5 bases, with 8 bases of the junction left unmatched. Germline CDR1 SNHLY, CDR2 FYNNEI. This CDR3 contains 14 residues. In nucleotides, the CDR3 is TGTGCCAGCACTAGGGCGGGGACAGGGGACGAGCAGTACTTC. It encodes CASTRAGTGDEQYF.

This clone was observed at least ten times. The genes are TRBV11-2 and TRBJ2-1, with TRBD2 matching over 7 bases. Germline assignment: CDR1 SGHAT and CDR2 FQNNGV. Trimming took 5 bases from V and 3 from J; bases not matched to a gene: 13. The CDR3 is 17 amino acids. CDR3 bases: TGTGCCAGCAGCCCCGGGCGGGGCGGGAGAGACTACAATGAGCAGTTCTTC. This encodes CASSPGRGGRDYNEQFF.

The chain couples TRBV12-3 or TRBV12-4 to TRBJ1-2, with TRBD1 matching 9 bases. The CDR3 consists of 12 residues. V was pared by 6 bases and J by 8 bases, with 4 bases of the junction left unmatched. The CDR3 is CASSGQGLGYTF. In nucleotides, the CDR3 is TGTGCCAGCAGCGGACAGGGGTTGGGCTACACCTTC.

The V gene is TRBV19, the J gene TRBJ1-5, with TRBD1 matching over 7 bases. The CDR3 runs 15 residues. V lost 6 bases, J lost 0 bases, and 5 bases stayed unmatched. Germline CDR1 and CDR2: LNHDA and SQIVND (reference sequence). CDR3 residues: CASSVGQVSNQPQHF. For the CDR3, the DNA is TGTGCCAGTAGCGTTGGACAGGTTAGCAATCAGCCCCAGCATTTT.

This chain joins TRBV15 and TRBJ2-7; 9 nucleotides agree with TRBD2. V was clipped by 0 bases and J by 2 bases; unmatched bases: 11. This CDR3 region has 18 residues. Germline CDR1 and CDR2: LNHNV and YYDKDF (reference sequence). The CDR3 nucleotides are TGTGCCACCAGCAGAGATCCCCTTAGCGGGAGTACCCCCTACGAGCAGTACTTC. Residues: CATSRDPLSGSTPYEQYF.

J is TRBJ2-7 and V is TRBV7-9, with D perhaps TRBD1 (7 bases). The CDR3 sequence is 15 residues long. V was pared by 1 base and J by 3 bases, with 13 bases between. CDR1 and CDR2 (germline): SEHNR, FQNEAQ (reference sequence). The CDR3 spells CASSLGGTVFYEQYF. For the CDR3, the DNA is TGTGCCAGCAGCTTAGGCGGGACAGTCTTCTACGAGCAGTACTTC.